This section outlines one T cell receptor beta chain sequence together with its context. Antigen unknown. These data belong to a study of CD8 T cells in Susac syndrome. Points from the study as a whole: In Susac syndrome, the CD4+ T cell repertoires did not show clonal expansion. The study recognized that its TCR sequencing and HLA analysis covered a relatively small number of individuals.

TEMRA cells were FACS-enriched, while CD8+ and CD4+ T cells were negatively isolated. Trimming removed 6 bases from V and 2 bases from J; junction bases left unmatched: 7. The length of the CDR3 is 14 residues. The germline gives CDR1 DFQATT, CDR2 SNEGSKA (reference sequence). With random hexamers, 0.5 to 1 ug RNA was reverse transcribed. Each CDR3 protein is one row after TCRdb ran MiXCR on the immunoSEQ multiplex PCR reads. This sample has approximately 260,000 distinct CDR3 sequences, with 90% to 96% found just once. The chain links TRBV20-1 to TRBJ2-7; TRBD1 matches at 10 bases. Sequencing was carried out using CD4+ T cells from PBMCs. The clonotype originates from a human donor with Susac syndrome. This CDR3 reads CSALQGQGAYEQYF. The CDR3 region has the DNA TGCAGTGCCCTTCAAGGACAGGGGGCCTACGAGCAGTACTTC.